The next 13 T cell receptor beta chains were all read from a single sample in a study of CD4 and CD8 cells across lung adenocarcinoma regions. TCRdb analysed the PCR reads with MiXCR anew, one entry per CDR3 protein. The sample lists several thousand distinct CDR3 sequences, approximately 50% seen once, with 20% in the top ten. Sequenced input: CD4+ T cells from the margin of a lung tumor. These receptors all come from a male donor with lung adenocarcinoma. The CD4 and CD8 labels of this study may be unreliable.

In DNA, the CDR3 is TGTGCCAGCAGTTTATACTCCCCCGGGACAGGCAACACCGGGGAGCTGTTTTTT. Translating it yields CASSLYSPGTGNTGELFF. The chain carries TRBV27 and TRBJ2-2; 8 bases fit TRBD1. Germline-derived CDR1 and CDR2 are MNHEY and SMNVEV (reference sequence). V was clipped by 1 base and J by 2 bases; unmatched bases: 9. This CDR3 comprises 18 residues.

As for this clonotype: One junction end disagrees with the germline gene, perhaps due to a read error. The chain is built from TRBV6-1 and TRBJ2-3, with a tentative D call TRBD1 (6 bases). The V gene's germline CDR1 is MNHNS and CDR2 SASEGT. The CDR3 sequence is 14 residues long. The CDR3 bases are TGTGCGGGCAGTGGGGGCAGATCCCCAGAGACGCAGTATTTT. Its protein is CAGSGGRSPETQYF.

On this clonotype itself: An end of the junction does not agree with germline; a read error may underlie this. The chain links TRBV10-3 to TRBJ2-3; D may be TRBD1 (5 bases). The CDR3 length is 13 residues. Germline V gene lookup returns CDR1 ENHRY and CDR2 SYGVKD. The CDR3 DNA follows: TGTGCCCTCAGGGCAGTGAGCACCGATACGCAGTATTTT. Encoded protein: CALRAVSTDTQYF.

This clonotype came up a few times. This chain uses TRBV12-3 or TRBV12-4 with TRBJ2-3, with 14 nucleotides matching TRBD2. V gave up 5 bases and J gave up 0 bases; unmatched junction bases: 4. The CDR3 is made up of 17 amino acids. CDR3 coding DNA: TGTGCCAGCAGTGGGACTAGCGGGAGTGGTAGCACAGATACGCAGTATTTT. It codes for CASSGTSGSGSTDTQYF.

The chain is built from TRBV6-1 and TRBJ2-1; the D is unclear. The CDR3 loop spans 13 amino acids. With 5 bases removed from V and 9 bases from J, the gap between germline ends came to 14 bases. Per germline, CDR1 MNHNS and CDR2 SASEGT. CDR3 residues: CASSSTWVSEQFF. The CDR3 DNA is TGTGCCAGCAGTAGCACTTGGGTTAGTGAGCAGTTCTTC.

J is TRBJ2-1 and V is TRBV30; D tentatively fits TRBD1 or TRBD2 (5 bases each). V was cut by 2 bases and J by 7 bases, with 15 bases left in between. The CDR3 covers 14 residues. Germline V lookup: CDR1 GTSNPN, CDR2 SVGIG (reference sequence). The CDR3 protein is CAWSTPGRRNEQFF. Written as DNA, the CDR3 is TGTGCCTGGAGTACGCCGGGACGTCGGAATGAGCAGTTCTTC. Variable domain in full (rest from reference TRBV30 and TRBJ2-1): SQTIHQWPATLVQPVGSPLSLECTVEGTSNPNLYWYRQAAGRGLQLLFYSVGIGQISSEVPQNLSASRPQDRQFILSSKKLLLSDSGFYLCAWSTPGRRNEQFFGPGTRLTVL.

A word on this clonotype: The junction departs from germline at one end; a sequencing error may be responsible. The V call is TRBV25-1, the J call TRBJ2-4; D unclear. Germline CDR1 and CDR2: MGHDK and SYGVNS. CDR3 size: 13 residues. The CDR3: CASGMSAKNTQYF. CDR3 sequence (DNA): TGTGCCAGCGGTATGTCAGCCAAAAATACTCAGTATTTC.

The chain combines TRBV6-5 with TRBJ1-1; perhaps TRBD1 as D (6 bases). This CDR3 contains 14 residues. The V and J ends lost 5 bases and 4 bases respectively, with 14 bases between them. The germline CDR1 and CDR2 sequences are MNHEY and SVGAGI. CDR3 sequence (DNA): TGTGCCAGCAGTACTCCGGGACATCTCACTGAAGCTTTCTTT. Translated, it gives CASSTPGHLTEAFF.

This clonotype was counted a few times. Its ends do not fully match the called genes, so a read error is possible. The rearrangement joins TRBV7-2 to TRBJ2-5; 7 bases fit TRBD1. The CDR3 consists of 16 residues. Germline values: CDR1 SGHTA, CDR2 FQGNSA. CDR3 sequence: CASSQYRGPYQETQYF. The CDR3 DNA sequence: TGTGCCAGCAGCCAGTACAGGGGCCCGTACCAAGAGACCCAGTACTTT.

This clonotype was picked up a small number of times. One end of the junction fails to match germline, which may point to a read error. The chain joins TRBV27 to TRBJ2-3; the D gene is possibly TRBD2 (7 bases). The CDR3 runs 17 residues. Germline CDR1 MNHEY, CDR2 SMNVEV (reference sequence). CDR3 amino acids: CASSPGRGGSGKDTQYF. For the CDR3, the DNA is TGTGCCAGCAGTCCGGGGCGCGGGGGCTCTGGCAAAGATACCCAGTACTTT.

This clonotype ranks as medium-sized (0.01 to 0.1%). The chain couples TRBV7-2 to TRBJ2-1, with 7 bases that match TRBD2. The CDR3 extends over 16 amino acids. V shed 2 bases and J 3 bases; nucleotides not matched to a gene: 7. Germline V gene lookup returns CDR1 SGHTA and CDR2 FQGNSA. CDR3 nucleotide sequence: TGTGCCAGCAGCTTATCATCGGCGGGAGTCTACAATGAGCAGTTCTTC. Protein sequence: CASSLSSAGVYNEQFF.

The chain couples TRBV6-4 to TRBJ2-1, with D unclear. V was pared by 10 bases and J by 9 bases, with 13 bases between. From germline, CDR1 is MRHNA and CDR2 SNTAGT. This CDR3 comprises 11 residues. The CDR3 coding sequence is TGTGCCACCAAATCGAATCTTGAGCAGTTCTTC. This gives the protein CATKSNLEQFF.

This clonotype is termed medium-sized. The rearrangement links TRBV6-1 to TRBJ2-5; 7 positions agree with TRBD2. V trimming: 6 bases; J trimming: 3 bases; junction bases outside the gene matches: 13. CDR1 is MNHNS, CDR2 SASEGT, per germline. The CDR3 runs to 16 residues. The CDR3 reads CASSEPSGEGEETQYF. The DNA of the CDR3 is TGTGCCAGCAGCGAGCCTTCGGGGGAGGGAGAAGAGACCCAGTACTTC.